This T cell receptor beta chain was found in a study of blood T cell repertoires in COVID-19. On the study more broadly: Samples came from the United States, Italy and Spain, spanning acute and convalescent COVID-19.

The CDR3 consists of 16 residues. Deletions cut 4 bases from V and 0 bases from J, with 13 bases between. Per the germline V gene, CDR1 is LGHNA and CDR2 is YNFKEQ. This table comes from immunoSEQ multiplex PCR, and its TCRdb copy is limited to in-frame clones, with some not included. This repertoire shows 200,000 to 300,000 clones, 75% to 90% found once; its top ten account for roughly 3.9%. The receptor comes from a woman in her thirties or forties with acute or convalescent COVID-19. The V gene is TRBV4-2, the J gene TRBJ1-5, with TRBD1 as a possible D gene (5 bases). The sample comprised peripheral blood. CDR3 DNA: TGTGCCAGCAGCCCTCGACAGCTCTCTAGCAATCAGCCCCAGCATTTT. It specifies CASSPRQLSSNQPQHF.